Listed here is a single T cell receptor (beta chain). The antigen is unknown. The record originates from a study of memory CD4+ T cells and cytomegalovirus serostatus. Study as a whole: This sample comes from healthy Belgian adults, about 10 CMV seropositive, approximately 23 seronegative. Study outcomes and limitations: Median bootstrapped AUC for CMV status was about 0.96 originally, approximately 0.91 US-trained. Each of approximately 69 CMV-associated TCRbeta sequences occurred in one to five individuals.

Single viable CD3+CD4+CD8-CD45RO+ cells were sorted as the memory CD4+ T cells. The ends lost 6 bases at V and 7 bases at J; junction bases unmatched: 14. There are 16 residues in the CDR3. Germline V lookup: CDR1 MNHEY, CDR2 SMNVEV (reference sequence). The data were produced by immunoSEQ multiplex PCR, yet TCRdb's version contains in-frame clones alone and is incomplete. The data contain fewer than 40,000 clones, roughly 78% of them singletons. The receptor was isolated from an adult in good health and CMV-seropositive. The sample was memory CD4+ T cells from blood. The rearrangement uses TRBV27 and TRBJ2-3; 9 positions agree with TRBD2. The CDR3 loop reads CASSLQAGGLLNTQYF. The DNA for the CDR3 is TGTGCCAGCAGCCTCCAAGCGGGGGGCCTCCTTAATACGCAGTATTTT.